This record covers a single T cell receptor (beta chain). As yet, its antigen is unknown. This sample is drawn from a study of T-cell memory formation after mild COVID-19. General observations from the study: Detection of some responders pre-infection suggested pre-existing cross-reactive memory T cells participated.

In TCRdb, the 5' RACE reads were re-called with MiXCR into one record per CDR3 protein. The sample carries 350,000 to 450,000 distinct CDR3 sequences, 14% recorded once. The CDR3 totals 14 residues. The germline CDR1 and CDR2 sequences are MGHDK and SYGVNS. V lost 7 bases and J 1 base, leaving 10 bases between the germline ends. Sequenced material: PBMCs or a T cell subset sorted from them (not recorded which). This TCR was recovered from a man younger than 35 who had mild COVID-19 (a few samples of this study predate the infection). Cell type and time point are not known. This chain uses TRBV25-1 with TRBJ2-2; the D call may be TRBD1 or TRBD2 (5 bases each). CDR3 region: CASTGTVNTGELFF. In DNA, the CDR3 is TGTGCCAGCACCGGGACGGTGAACACCGGGGAGCTGTTTTTT.